The 11 T cell receptor beta chains given below trace back to one sample, sequenced in a study of untreated major depressive disorder. The method was immunoSEQ multiplex PCR; TCRdb's version includes in-frame clones alone and lacks a portion of them. The sample carries 20,000 to 25,000 clones, more than 70% recorded once. The specimen sequenced was CD4+ T cells from PBMCs. These receptors originate from a woman younger than 45 in good health.

J is TRBJ1-1 and V is TRBV28, with D maybe TRBD1 (6 bases). The CDR3 extends over 15 amino acids. Germline V gives CDR1 MDHEN, CDR2 SYDVKM. Trimming left V 5 bases short and J 4 bases short, with 17 bases between. The CDR3 sequence is CASSHRQGISTEAFF. In DNA, the CDR3 is TGTGCCAGCAGTCACCGTCAGGGGATATCCACTGAAGCTTTCTTT.

The rearrangement joins TRBV7-2 to TRBJ2-7, with TRBD2 identical over 9 bases. V dropped 3 bases and J dropped 2; count of bases not matched to a gene: 5. Germline loops: CDR1 SGHTA, CDR2 FQGNSA. This CDR3 spans 15 amino acids. The CDR3 nucleotides are TGTGCCAGCAGCTTGATAGCGGGGGCGGCCTACGAGCAGTACTTC. It translates to CASSLIAGAAYEQYF.

This chain links TRBV5-6 with TRBJ2-5, with 7 bases aligning to TRBD2. The CDR3 length is 13 residues. The trim removed 0 bases at V and 7 bases at J, leaving 3 bases unmatched. Germline CDR1 reads SGHDT; CDR2 reads YYEEEE. The CDR3 coding sequence is TGTGCCAGCAGCTTGGAGGTAGCGGGGACCCAGTACTTC. Residues: CASSLEVAGTQYF.

This chain joins TRBV7-2 and TRBJ1-2; 10 positions agree with TRBD1. Germline V CDR1 and CDR2: SGHTA, FQGNSA. Trimming at V came to 5 bases and at J to 8 bases, leaving 8 bases not matched to a gene. The length of the CDR3 is 14 residues. The CDR3 coding sequence is TGTGCCAGCAGCGAACGGACAGGGGGGTACGGCTACACCTTC. Amino acids: CASSERTGGYGYTF.

The chain recombines TRBV5-1 with TRBJ2-3; D not certain. The CDR3 length is 13 residues. The ends were cut back, 0 bases at V and 6 bases at J, with 8 bases in the middle. Germline V CDR1 and CDR2: SGHRS, YFSETQ. CDR3 sequence reads: CASSLEIGDTQYF. The CDR3 DNA reads as TGCGCCAGCAGCTTGGAAATAGGGGATACGCAGTATTTT.

This chain joins TRBV7-8 and TRBJ1-6; D is undetermined. V shed 2 bases and J shed 10 bases, with 15 bases lying between them. The germline gives CDR1 SGHVS, CDR2 FQNEAQ. CDR3 length: 15 amino acids. CDR3 DNA: TGTGCCAGCAGCTTACTTGCGCAGGCACAATCACCCCTCCACTTT. It encodes CASSLLAQAQSPLHF.

The chain employs TRBV28 and TRBJ2-7; D gene unclear. The CDR3 spans 12 residues. CDR1 is MDHEN, CDR2 SYDVKM, per germline. Trimming took off 5 bases at V and 3 bases at J, with 8 bases between the two ends. The CDR3 region is CASSPSLYEQYF. In DNA, the CDR3 is TGTGCCAGCAGTCCCTCCCTCTACGAGCAGTACTTC.

V gene TRBV30 combines with J gene TRBJ1-5; 7 positions match TRBD1. Germline trimming cut 1 base from V and 0 bases from J; bases unmatched to any gene: 9. The CDR3 spans 17 residues. The germline CDR1 and CDR2 sequences are GTSNPN and SVGIG (reference sequence). This chain's CDR3 is CAWSGGRGDYSNQPQHF. Here the CDR3 DNA reads TGTGCCTGGAGTGGGGGCAGGGGGGATTATAGCAATCAGCCCCAGCATTTT.

This rearrangement joins TRBV30 to TRBJ2-2, with 8 bases that match TRBD2. Germline V gene lookup returns CDR1 GTSNPN and CDR2 SVGIG (reference sequence). This CDR3 is built from 17 residues. The V segment lost 1 base and the J segment 5 bases; nucleotides outside the gene matches: 12. The CDR3 region is CAWSGRASAGGTGELFF. The CDR3 DNA follows: TGTGCCTGGAGTGGGCGAGCGTCGGCGGGAGGAACCGGGGAGCTGTTTTTT. Full variable domain (remainder filled in from reference TRBV30 and TRBJ2-2): SQTIHQWPATLVQPVGSPLSLECTVEGTSNPNLYWYRQAAGRGLQLLFYSVGIGQISSEVPQNLSASRPQDRQFILSSKKLLLSDSGFYLCAWSGRASAGGTGELFFGEGSRLTVL.

V usage is TRBV5-6 and J usage is TRBJ2-1; D is unclear. V lost 0 bases, J lost 2 bases, and 6 bases lay in between. The germline gives CDR1 SGHDT, CDR2 YYEEEE. The CDR3 extends over 14 amino acids. CDR3 residues: CASSLVIPYNEQFF. Here the CDR3 DNA reads TGTGCCAGCAGCTTGGTTATCCCCTACAATGAGCAGTTCTTC.

CDR3 bases: TGTGCCTGGAGTAGAAGAAGCTCTGGGGCCAACGTCCTGACTTTC. Translated, it gives CAWSRRSSGANVLTF. The rearrangement links TRBV30 to TRBJ2-6; no firm D call. Germline values: CDR1 GTSNPN, CDR2 SVGIG (reference sequence). This CDR3 contains 15 residues. Trimming stripped 2 bases from V and 0 bases from J, with 8 bases between.